Listed below are T cell receptor beta chains from one sample, sequenced in a study of T cells in Graves' hyperthyroidism and ophthalmopathy. Using its own MiXCR run on the multiplex PCR reads, TCRdb lists one record per CDR3 protein. This sample carries more than 450,000 distinct CDR3 sequences, 20% of them seen once, and the ten largest clones take around 50%. Sequencing was done on a sample of blood. The receptors were sampled from a man in his forties or fifties with Graves' ophthalmopathy. Both conserved end residues are part of each CDR3. The D gene is left open where the match is weak. Size is stated for part of the rows, as once, few or many counts, or as a class when the clone is expanded.

size,D,V,J,length,CDR3,DNA
-,-,TRBV19,TRBJ1-2,13,CASSNRENYGYTF,TGTGCCAGTAGTAACAGAGAGAACTATGGCTACACCTTC
-,-,TRBV28,TRBJ2-2,16,CASSSLLGKIAGELFF,TGTGCCAGCAGTTCCCTTCTGGGGAAAATCGCCGGGGAGCTGTTTTTT
-,-,TRBV28,TRBJ2-1,14,CASSLAGLLNEQFF,TGTGCCAGCAGTTTGGCAGGGCTTTTGAATGAGCAGTTCTTC
many,-,TRBV28,TRBJ2-7,13,CASKGGSTYEQYF,TGTGCCAGCAAGGGCGGGTCAACCTACGAGCAGTACTTC
-,-,TRBV6-1,TRBJ2-6,15,CASRPGFSGANVLTF,TGTGCCAGCAGGCCCGGGTTCTCTGGGGCCAACGTCCTGACTTTC
few,TRBD1,TRBV30,TRBJ1-4,15,CATPSGTGGREKLFF,TGTGCCACTCCCTCCGGGACAGGGGGCAGAGAAAAACTGTTTTTT
few,-,TRBV7-2,TRBJ1-3,15,CASRPTGIGGNTIYF,TGTGCCAGCAGACCCACAGGGATTGGTGGAAACACCATATATTTT
-,TRBD2,TRBV2,TRBJ2-5,17,CASRPTPTSGRGKTQYF,TGTGCCAGCAGGCCGACCCCTACTAGCGGAAGGGGGAAGACCCAGTACTTC
many,-,TRBV3-1,TRBJ1-1,15,CASSQETVMNTEAFF,TGTGCCAGCAGCCAAGAGACGGTAATGAACACTGAAGCTTTCTTT
-,TRBD2,TRBV20-1,TRBJ2-5,15,CSASGGGYTQETQYF,TGCAGTGCTAGCGGCGGGGGTTACACTCAAGAGACCCAGTACTTC
few,-,TRBV29-1,TRBJ1-1,13,CSVGTLLNTEAFF,TGCAGCGTGGGGACACTTTTGAACACTGAAGCTTTCTTT
many,TRBD1,TRBV7-8,TRBJ1-5,14,CASSYGTVYQPQHF,TGTGCCAGCAGCTACGGGACAGTCTATCAGCCCCAGCATTTT
-,-,TRBV6-1,TRBJ1-2,13,CASSATGPGGYTF,TGTGCCAGCAGTGCAACAGGGCCAGGAGGCTACACCTTC
-,-,TRBV19,TRBJ2-1,14,CANSISMGNNEQFF,TGTGCCAATAGTATCTCTATGGGAAACAATGAGCAGTTCTTC
-,-,TRBV30,TRBJ2-3,12,CASGSSANTQYF,TGTGCCTCGGGGTCTAGCGCTAATACGCAGTATTTT
few,-,TRBV4-1,TRBJ2-7,14,CASSQDRVPLEQYF,TGCGCCAGCAGCCAAGACCGAGTCCCCCTCGAGCAGTACTTC
few,TRBD2,TRBV30,TRBJ2-3,15,CACRSLAGKQGTQYF,TGTGCCTGCCGATCTCTAGCGGGGAAACAGGGTACGCAGTATTTT
many,TRBD1,TRBV11-2,TRBJ1-4,15,CASSRDRGVNEKLFF,TGTGCCAGCAGCCGTGACAGGGGTGTTAATGAAAAACTGTTTTTT
-,TRBD1,TRBV20-1,TRBJ1-1,15,CSASPGQGGRSEAFF,TGCAGTGCTAGCCCGGGACAGGGTGGAAGGTCTGAAGCTTTCTTT
-,-,TRBV5-1,TRBJ2-5,16,CASRVWEAGKQETQYF,TGCGCCAGCAGGGTATGGGAGGCTGGGAAACAAGAGACCCAGTACTTC
-,-,TRBV3-1,TRBJ1-2,15,CASSQDLTLNYGYTF,TGTGCCAGCAGCCAAGATCTTACCCTTAACTATGGCTACACCTTC
few,TRBD2,TRBV12-3/TRBV12-4,TRBJ2-1,17,CASSSSLLAGVFHEQFF,TGTGCCAGCAGTTCGTCCCTCCTAGCGGGAGTGTTTCATGAGCAGTTCTTC
many,-,TRBV28,TRBJ2-1,15,CASPPSLAILNEQFF,TGTGCCAGCCCCCCGAGCCTAGCAATCCTCAATGAGCAGTTCTTC